A single sample gave rise to the 16 T cell receptor beta chains below, sequenced in a study of T-cell memory formation after mild COVID-19. TCRdb used MiXCR to reprocess the 5' RACE reads, holding one entry per CDR3 protein. The sample shows fewer than 300,000 distinct CDR3 sequences, about a sixth of them seen only once. Specimen: PBMCs or a T cell subset sorted from them (not recorded which). Source of these receptors: a man younger than 35 who had mild COVID-19 (a few samples of this study predate the infection). Cell type and time point are not known.

The sample holds a few counts of this clonotype. The J gene is TRBJ2-3, the V gene TRBV20-1; 9 bases are shared with TRBD2. The V gene's germline CDR1 is DFQATT and CDR2 SNEGSKA (reference sequence). The V gene end was trimmed by 3 bases and the J gene end by 6 bases; junction bases not matched to a gene: 10. CDR3 length equals 15 residues. The CDR3 DNA reads TGCAGTGCTAGGCGTGCTAGCGGGGCCACGGATACGCAGTATTTT. Protein product: CSARRASGATDTQYF.

This clonotype has just a few counts. The chain employs TRBV20-1 and TRBJ1-4; TRBD1 matches 7 bases. Germline values: CDR1 DFQATT, CDR2 SNEGSKA (reference sequence). V trimming: 6 bases; J trimming: 0 bases; junction bases outside the gene matches: 4. The CDR3 runs 14 residues. The CDR3 reads CSAGTAATNEKLFF. The CDR3 DNA reads TGCAGTGCCGGGACAGCGGCAACTAATGAAAAACTGTTTTTT.

This clonotype was seen repeatedly, ten times or more. The rearrangement joins TRBV27 to TRBJ1-4, with 8 nucleotides matching TRBD1. After removal of 4 bases from V and 11 bases from J, the junction contained 15 bases not matched to a gene. This CDR3 is 16 amino acids long. Germline-derived CDR1 and CDR2 are MNHEY and SMNVEV (reference sequence). The CDR3 loop reads CASSSTLLGTGQKLFF. DNA for the CDR3: TGTGCCAGCAGTTCCACCCTTCTGGGGACAGGTCAGAAACTGTTTTTT.

The CDR3 coding sequence is TGTGCCAGCAGTTCGGGGTTCGGGGAGCTGTTTTTT. It specifies CASSSGFGELFF. The chain joins TRBV12-3 or TRBV12-4 to TRBJ2-2; TRBD2 might be the D (5 bases). The ends were cut back, 4 bases at V and 7 bases at J, with 7 bases in the middle. The CDR3 consists of 12 residues.

This clonotype was counted only a few times. V usage is TRBV15 and J usage is TRBJ2-3; no reliable D call. CDR3 length: 16 amino acids. V dropped 0 bases and J dropped 1 base, with 11 bases sitting between them. The germline gives CDR1 LNHNV, CDR2 YYDKDF (reference sequence). The CDR3 DNA is TGTGCCACCAGCAGAGATTGGGCCCGCGGCACAGATACGCAGTATTTT. Amino acids: CATSRDWARGTDTQYF.

This clonotype has just a few counts. The CDR3: CASSSGGDKHTEAFF. CDR3 nucleotides: TGTGCCAGCAGCTCTGGGGGGGACAAACACACTGAAGCTTTCTTT. The V and J genes are TRBV7-2 and TRBJ1-1, with D perhaps TRBD1 (6 bases). Germline V gene lookup returns CDR1 SGHTA and CDR2 FQGNSA. This CDR3 comprises 15 residues. The V and J ends lost 4 bases and 3 bases respectively, with 15 bases between them.

The table lists this clonotype with a few counts. The rearrangement uses TRBV28 and TRBJ1-1; a weak D match, TRBD1 (5 bases). CDR1 is MDHEN and CDR2 is SYDVKM in the germline V gene. This CDR3 is 13 amino acids long. Deletions cut 7 bases from V and 4 bases from J, with 13 bases between. CDR3 in amino acids: CASTLYGTTEAFF. The CDR3 DNA follows: TGTGCCAGCACCCTATATGGGACCACTGAAGCTTTCTTT.

There are a few counts of this clonotype. The chain links TRBV2 to TRBJ2-3, with unresolved D. The V gene lost 6 bases and the J gene lost 0 bases, with 4 bases spanning the gap. The CDR3 is 12 amino acids. Germline assignment: CDR1 SNHLY and CDR2 FYNNEI. The CDR3 DNA sequence: TGTGCCAGCAGGATTAGCACAGATACGCAGTATTTT. Its protein is CASRISTDTQYF.

This clonotype has only a few counts. V usage is TRBV28 and J usage is TRBJ2-5; D possibly uses TRBD1 or TRBD2 (5 bases each). The CDR3 is 16 amino acids. Germline CDR1 is MDHEN and CDR2 is SYDVKM. Trimming removed 5 bases from V and 5 bases from J, with 21 bases in between. The chain's CDR3 is CASSPYTSGARETQYF. CDR3 bases: TGTGCCAGCAGTCCATACACTAGTGGGGCGAGGGAGACCCAGTACTTC.

This clonotype was picked up many times. The V and J genes are TRBV20-1 and TRBJ1-4; D not resolved. Germline CDR1 DFQATT, CDR2 SNEGSKA (reference sequence). This CDR3 is 11 amino acids long. The V and J ends lost 6 bases and 13 bases respectively, with 15 bases between them. The CDR3 DNA reads TGCAGTGCAACCGGGCCCCGCGGACTGTTTTTT. It codes for CSATGPRGLFF.

This chain links TRBV20-1 with TRBJ1-5; possible D gene TRBD1, 5 bases. Trimming took off 8 bases at V and 5 bases at J, with 13 bases between the two ends. The germline gives CDR1 DFQATT, CDR2 SNEGSKA (reference sequence). This CDR3 has 12 residues. In nucleotides, the CDR3 is TGCAGTATCCGGGGGATAGATCAGCCCCAGCATTTT. This gives the protein CSIRGIDQPQHF.

The rearrangement joins TRBV4-3 to TRBJ1-1, with 8 bases lining up with TRBD1. Germline CDR1 and CDR2: LGHNA and YSLEER. Germline trimming cut 1 base from V and 8 bases from J; bases unmatched to any gene: 0. This CDR3 spans 12 amino acids. CDR3 nucleotide sequence: TGCGCCAGCAGCCAAGGGGACAGGGAAGCTTTCTTT. Translation: CASSQGDREAFF.

The chain uses TRBV12-3 or TRBV12-4 and TRBJ2-1, with no clear D. V dropped 7 bases and J dropped 0 bases, with 13 bases sitting between them. CDR3 size: 15 residues. CDR3: CASNPTVSSYNEQFF. CDR3 DNA sequence: TGTGCCAGCAACCCGACGGTGAGCTCCTACAATGAGCAGTTCTTC.

The chain has TRBV18 and TRBJ2-7; the D gene is possibly TRBD1 (5 bases). Trimming took 3 bases from V and 2 from J, leaving 8 bases between them. The germline CDR1 and CDR2 sequences are KGHSH and LQKENI. This CDR3 has 13 amino acids. This CDR3 is CASSPAGTYEQYF. The DNA for the CDR3 is TGTGCCAGCTCACCGGCAGGGACCTACGAGCAGTACTTC. Full variable domain (rest looked up from reference TRBV18 and TRBJ2-7): NAGVMQNPRHLVRRRGQEARLRCSPMKGHSHVYWYRQLPEEGLKFMVYLQKENIIDESGMPKERFSAEFPKEGPSILRIQQVVRGDSAAYFCASSPAGTYEQYFGPGTRLTVT.

The chain joins TRBV5-1 to TRBJ2-7; no reliable D call. The CDR3 runs 14 residues. Trimming pared 0 bases from V and 1 base from J, leaving 8 bases between. The germline V gene encodes CDR1 SGHRS and CDR2 YFSETQ. The CDR3 nucleotides are TGCGCCAGCAGCTTGGAGCCGGAGTCCTACGAGCAGTACTTC. Translating gives CASSLEPESYEQYF.

This rearrangement joins TRBV7-2 to TRBJ1-6; TRBD1 matches 7 bases. Germline V CDR1 and CDR2: SGHTA, FQGNSA. This CDR3 is 15 amino acids long. The junction had 5 bases not matched to a gene; V was cut back by 1 base and J by 8 bases. The CDR3 bases are TGTGCCAGCAGCTTAGTGGGCACAGGGGATTCACCCCTCCACTTT. The encoded protein is CASSLVGTGDSPLHF.